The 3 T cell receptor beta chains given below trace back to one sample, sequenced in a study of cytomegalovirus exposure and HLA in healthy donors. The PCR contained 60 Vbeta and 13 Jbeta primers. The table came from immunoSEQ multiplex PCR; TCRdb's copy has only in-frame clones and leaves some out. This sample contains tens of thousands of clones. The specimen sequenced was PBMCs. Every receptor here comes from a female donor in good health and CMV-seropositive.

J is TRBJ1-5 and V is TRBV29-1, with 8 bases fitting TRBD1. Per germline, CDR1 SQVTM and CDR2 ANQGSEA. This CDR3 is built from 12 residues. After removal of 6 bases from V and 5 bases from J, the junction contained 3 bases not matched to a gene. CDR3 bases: TGCAGCGTCAAACAGGGGGATCAGCCCCAGCATTTT. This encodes CSVKQGDQPQHF.

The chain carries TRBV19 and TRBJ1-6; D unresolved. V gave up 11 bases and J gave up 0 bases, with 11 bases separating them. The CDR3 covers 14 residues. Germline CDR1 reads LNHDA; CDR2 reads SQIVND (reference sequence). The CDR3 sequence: CASRPSSYNSPLHF. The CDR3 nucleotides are TGTGCCTCACGACCTAGCTCCTATAATTCACCCCTCCACTTT. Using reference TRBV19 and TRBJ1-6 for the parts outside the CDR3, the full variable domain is DGGITQSPKYLFRKEGQNVTLSCEQNLNHDAMYWYRQDPGQGLRLIYYSQIVNDFQKGDIAEGYSVSREKKESFPLTVTSAQKNPTAFYLCASRPSSYNSPLHFGNGTRLTVT.

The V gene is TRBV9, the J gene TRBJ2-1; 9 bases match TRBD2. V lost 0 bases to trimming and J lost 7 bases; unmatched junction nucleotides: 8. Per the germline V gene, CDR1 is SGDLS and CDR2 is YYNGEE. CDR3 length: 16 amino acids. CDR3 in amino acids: CASSVVGAGGPNEQFF. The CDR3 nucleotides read TGTGCCAGCAGCGTAGTTGGTGCGGGAGGGCCAAATGAGCAGTTCTTC.